The clone carrying this TCR beta chain was counted a few times. Its antigen is not identified. The data were taken from a study of early T cells in non-severe SARS-CoV-2 infection. Study summary: Sequencing used unsorted whole-blood bulk RNA, so chains lack pairing.

Unique molecular identifier tags were affixed to discrete cDNA molecules. TCRdb re-analysed the 5' RACE reads in MiXCR, keeping a single row per CDR3 protein. The sample has about 64,000 distinct CDR3 sequences; over 10% are singletons. The CDR3 has 18 residues. Germline trimming cut 5 bases from V and 2 bases from J; bases unmatched to any gene: 11. Germline loops: CDR1 SGHAT, CDR2 FQNNGV. Study-wide results and caveats: Missing private and CD4 specificities, VDJdb matching favored anti-spike CD8 responses.

The sample here was whole blood, taken at baseline. The clonotype was recovered from an adult who was a healthcare worker with PCR-confirmed SARS-CoV-2 infection or an uninfected control (not recorded which). V is TRBV11-2 and J is TRBJ2-3; 12 bases match TRBD2. The chain's CDR3 is CASSDPDGLAGYTDTQYF. In DNA, the CDR3 is TGTGCCAGCAGCGACCCGGACGGACTAGCGGGATACACAGATACGCAGTATTTT.